This entry features one T cell receptor beta chain sequence. Its antigen is currently not known. No quality values exist for individual bases; no much larger clone is one base distant. The record originates from a study of radiation and T cells in renal cell carcinoma (dated by TCRdb to the early 2020s). For the study in its entirety: The samples were drawn from a clinical trial, where primary renal cell carcinomas were treated with 15 Gy of stereotactic body radiation therapy and then removed by nephrectomy 4 weeks afterward. In total, approximately 53 samples, comprising 26 tumors and around 27 peripheral blood samples, were subjected to TCR beta sequencing. In the approximately 57 samples combined, some 4,000,000 unique CDR3 nucleotide sequences were found, encoding about 2,700,000 unique CDR3 amino acid sequences. What the authors observed across the whole study: In blood, the top tumor clonotypes increased from baseline to 2 weeks after radiation and then shrank by 4 weeks, which suggests a temporary expansion of tumor-resident clones. Dynamics of the blood repertoire were not tracked past 4 weeks after treatment. With a single-armed trial design, the study had no way to address how radiation dose or scheduling affects the TCR repertoire. Because pretreatment tumor biopsies were not available, the study could not determine whether clonotypes were already present within the tumor at baseline.

The time point label here, explained by the study, means: blood 2 weeks post-SBRT. The treatment or condition tag for this specimen amounts to: 15 Gy SBRT to primary tumor, nephrectomy 4 weeks later. To track tumor-enriched clonotypes, serial peripheral blood was sampled from radiation-treated patients at baseline and at 2 weeks and 4 weeks after SBRT. Every patient had renal cell carcinoma of clear cell pathology. The QIAamp DNA Blood Mini Kit (Qiagen) was used to prepare genomic DNA for TCR sequencing. Only samples passing all quality control checks were included in the analyses. Compared with germline, V lacks 4 bases and J lacks 4 bases; bases without a gene match: 6. The CDR3 holds 15 amino acids from the cysteine to the phenylalanine. Only the CDR3 DNA stays, 45 bases, in frame from base 1. The germline V gene provides CDR1 SGHRS and CDR2 YFSETQ. Following the manufacturer's recommendations, the immunoSEQ kit was used to generate TCR beta libraries from genomic DNA. To prepare libraries, a first multiplex PCR with proprietary primers was run, followed by a second PCR that added unique barcodes, and a bead cleanup was done after each round. A kit-provided positive control reaction and a negative control reaction were included in every sample batch. The final libraries were assessed on an Agilent 4200 TapeStation D1000 ScreenTape, pooled by volume, and quantified by qPCR. Sequencing ran on an Illumina NextSeq500 with a MidOutput 150-cycle cartridge, using 156 Read1 and 15 Index1 cycles with kit custom primers. The pooled library was loaded at roughly 1 pM, with a roughly 20% PhiX control spiked in. As for the original processing: The vendor-processed data were analyzed in R, and a clonotype was defined as all T cells that share the same CDR3 nucleotide sequence. In the clone abundance analyses, frequencies in each sample were normalized to that sample's 10,000 most abundant clones. Public T cell clones, averaging fewer than five per sample, were removed before analysis. A difference in abundance of at least 32-fold between compartments was used to define tumor-enriched and baseline blood-enriched clonotypes. A beta-binomial differential abundance model was used to identify clonotypes that were expanded or contracted between blood time points. Tumor-blood repertoire similarity was measured with the Baroni-Urbani and Buser coefficient, and groups were compared using two-tailed Wilcoxon tests in R. TCRdb stores this immuneACCESS table with in-frame sequences only. Part of the clones is absent; in the studies checked, under half of the shortfall reflects unresolved V genes, and no reason is known for the rest. V and J calls plus clone size are reproduced from that table; the DNA served to infer D and trimming. Present in this sample are approximately 61,000 clones, roughly four fifths of which were seen just once. The leading ten clones occupy about 7% of the sample.

This receptor was taken from a man aged 55 to 70 with renal cell carcinoma. Sequenced material: blood, taken from a patient whose treatment included radiotherapy and nephrectomy. The chain is encoded by TRBV5-1 joined to TRBJ2-3, with 10 junctional bases fitting TRBD2. This receptor has the CDR3 CASSAGTSAADTQYF. The nucleotide sequence is TGCGCCAGCAGCGCCGGGACTAGCGCCGCAGATACGCAGTATTTT.